This record concerns one T cell receptor (beta chain) sequence. This receptor's antigen is unknown. Per-base qualities were not stored, and no clone one base away is much larger. V gives up 1 base and J gives up 8 bases, and the segment between their germline ends measures 8 bases. The CDR3, cysteine through phenylalanine, is 13 amino acids long. The only DNA kept is the CDR3, 39 bases in frame from the first base. As encoded in the germline V gene (reference sequence), CDR1 is LNHDA while CDR2 is SQIVND. This record belongs to a study of preoperative IRX-2 immunotherapy in early breast cancer (dated by TCRdb to 2018 to 2020). The sample's treatment or condition, from its label and the paper: preoperative locoregional IRX-2 cytokine immunotherapy. The samples were obtained from a phase Ib study that tested preoperative, locoregional IRX-2 cytokine immunotherapy designed to prime immune responses. Patients with early-stage breast cancer who were given IRX-2 before surgery served as donors.

Preparation of the library involved the immunoSEQ multiplex PCR assay. This immuneACCESS table, as held by TCRdb, lists in-frame sequences with V and J called but not all clones. Of the missing ones, under half trace to an unresolved V gene in checked studies; the others have no known cause. The sample has around 95,000 clones on record, around 86% of them singletons. The ten largest clones take up roughly 2% of the sample. The clonotype originates from a human donor with breast cancer. This specimen consisted of tumor tissue, obtained after IRX-2 immunotherapy. In this chain, TRBV19 is recombined with TRBJ1-4; no D gene call is confident. The CDR3 protein: CASSIGPYEKLFF. The sequenced DNA is TGTGCCAGTAGTATAGGTCCTTACGAAAAACTGTTTTTT.